The sequence of this T cell receptor (beta chain) was determined in a study of graft-versus-host responses after intestinal transplantation. Study-wide context: Every one of the recipients received anti-thymocyte globulin induction and afterwards took tacrolimus and steroids for roughly three years.

Measured with immunoSEQ multiplex PCR; TCRdb has only the in-frame clones, and not every one. The table includes about 84,000 clones, more than 85% detected once. J was trimmed by 4 bases and V by 4 bases; bases with no gene match: 16. CDR1 SQVTM and CDR2 ANQGSEA come from the germline V gene. There are 17 residues in the CDR3. Regarding this clone: As yet, its antigen is unknown.

Findings and limits, study-wide: Circulating GvH clone levels at their peak were associated with HvG declines (early post-transplant).

Material: unstimulated CD4+ T cells sorted from spleen or lymph node cells, obtained before transplant. This TCR came from a human donor who was the organ donor for an intestinal transplant. The chain combines TRBV29-1 with TRBJ2-1; 7 bases are a match to TRBD2. CDR3 DNA: TGCAGCGTTGTGGAAGGGTTCCGACTAGCAGGGTACAATGAGCAGTTCTTC. Translated, it gives CSVVEGFRLAGYNEQFF.